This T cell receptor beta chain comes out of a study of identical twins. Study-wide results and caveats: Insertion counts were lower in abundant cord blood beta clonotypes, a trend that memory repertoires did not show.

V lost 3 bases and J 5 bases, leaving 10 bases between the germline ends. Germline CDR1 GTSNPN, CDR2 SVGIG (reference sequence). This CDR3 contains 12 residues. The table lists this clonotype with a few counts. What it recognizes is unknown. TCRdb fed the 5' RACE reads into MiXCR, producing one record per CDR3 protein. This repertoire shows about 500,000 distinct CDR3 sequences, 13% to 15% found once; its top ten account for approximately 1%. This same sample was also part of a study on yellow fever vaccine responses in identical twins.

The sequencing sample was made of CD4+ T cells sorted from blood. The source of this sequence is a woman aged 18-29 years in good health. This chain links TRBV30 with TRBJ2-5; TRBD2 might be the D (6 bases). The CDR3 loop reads CAWSGGGETQYF. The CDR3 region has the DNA TGTGCCTGGAGCGGGGGAGGCGAGACCCAGTACTTC. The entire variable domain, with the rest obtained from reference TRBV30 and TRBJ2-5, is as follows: SQTIHQWPATLVQPVGSPLSLECTVEGTSNPNLYWYRQAAGRGLQLLFYSVGIGQISSEVPQNLSASRPQDRQFILSSKKLLLSDSGFYLCAWSGGGETQYFGPGTRLLVL.